The 18 T cell receptor beta chains reported below all come from one sample, sequenced in a study of glioma-infiltrating T cells after dendritic cell vaccination. TCRdb's table, derived via immunoSEQ multiplex PCR, lists solely in-frame clones and lacks some. The sample has about 92,000 clones; about nine tenths are singletons. The sample was blood, taken before dendritic cell vaccination. Receptor source: a human donor with glioblastoma.

This clone was observed a single time. The V call is TRBV2, the J call TRBJ1-2, with TRBD1 matching 7 bases. Trimming at V came to 6 bases and at J to 5 bases, leaving 6 bases not matched to a gene. The CDR3 has 13 residues. CDR1 and CDR2 from the germline V gene are SNHLY and FYNNEI. CDR3 DNA sequence: TGTGCCAGCAGCCCAACAGGGGTATATGGCTACACCTTC. Encoded protein: CASSPTGVYGYTF.

The V gene is TRBV7-9, the J gene TRBJ1-1; tentative D call: TRBD1 (5 bases). The length of the CDR3 is 12 residues. Trimming left V 4 bases short and J 4 bases short, with 7 bases between. Germline assignment: CDR1 SEHNR and CDR2 FQNEAQ (reference sequence). The CDR3: CASSSGITEAFF. In DNA, the CDR3 is TGTGCCAGCAGCTCAGGGATCACTGAAGCTTTCTTT.

The rearrangement links TRBV7-7 to TRBJ1-4; 11 positions agree with TRBD1. Germline-derived CDR1 and CDR2 are SSHAT and FNYEAQ (reference sequence). The V segment lost 5 bases and the J segment 7 bases; nucleotides outside the gene matches: 6. This CDR3 comprises 15 residues. As DNA, the CDR3 is TGTGCCAGCAGCCCCCGGACAGGGGGCGTTGAAAAACTGTTTTTT. Its protein product is CASSPRTGGVEKLFF.

In DNA, the CDR3 is TGTGCCAGCAGCCAAGAAGCTCCGACTAGCACTTACTCCTACAATGAGCAGTTCTTC. Protein product: CASSQEAPTSTYSYNEQFF. V gene TRBV4-2 combines with J gene TRBJ2-1, with 7 bases matching TRBD2. CDR3 length equals 19 residues. V trimming: 0 bases; J trimming: 0 bases; junction bases outside the gene matches: 11. Germline V gives CDR1 LGHNA, CDR2 YNFKEQ.

The gene calls are TRBV9 and TRBJ1-3, with D perhaps TRBD1 (5 bases). Germline V gene sequence: CDR1 SGDLS, CDR2 YYNGEE. With 0 bases removed from V and 4 bases from J, the gap between germline ends came to 14 bases. The CDR3 covers 16 residues. As DNA, the CDR3 is TGTGCCAGCAGCGTAGCTGGGGGAGGGTCCGGAAACACCATATATTTT. Translation gives CASSVAGGGSGNTIYF.

V and J are TRBV5-1 and TRBJ1-2; 8 nucleotides align to TRBD1. Per the germline V gene, CDR1 is SGHRS and CDR2 is YFSETQ. The V and J ends lost 3 bases and 7 bases, in that order; junction bases with no gene match: 2. This CDR3 comprises 12 residues. The CDR3 DNA is TGCGCCAGCAGCTCAGACAGGGGTGGCTACACCTTC. It is translated as CASSSDRGGYTF.

V is TRBV21-1 and J is TRBJ2-5; TRBD2, the D gene given by the table, was not confirmed from the DNA. TRBV21-1 has pseudogene status. CDR3 length: 18 residues. This chain's CDR3 is CASSPGGASGRSQETQYF. In DNA form, the CDR3 reads TGTGCCAGCAGTCCTGGGGGGGCTAGCGGGAGGAGCCAAGAGACCCAGTACTTC.

The chain joins TRBV12-5 to TRBJ1-1, with TRBD1 matching 12 bases. V shed 6 bases, J shed 3 bases, and the junction held 14 bases outside the gene matches. Germline CDR1 LGHNT, CDR2 FRNRAP. The CDR3 loop spans 18 amino acids. This CDR3 reads CASGISGTGGCSDTEAFF. The CDR3 region has the DNA TGTGCTAGTGGAATCTCCGGGACAGGGGGCTGTAGCGACACTGAAGCTTTCTTT. Supplemented by reference TRBV12-5 and TRBJ1-1, the full variable domain reads DARVTQTPRHKVTEMGQEVTMRCQPILGHNTVFWYRQTMMQGLELLAYFRNRAPLDDSGMPKDRFSAEMPDATLATLKIQPSEPRDSAVYFCASGISGTGGCSDTEAFFGQGTRLTVV.

The rearrangement links TRBV7-9 to TRBJ1-2; no firm D call. Trimming took 4 bases from V and 12 from J, leaving 24 bases between them. Germline CDR1 SEHNR, CDR2 FQNEAQ (reference sequence). The CDR3 sequence is 15 residues long. CDR3 sequence: CASSSQSMRQPSDTF. The DNA of the CDR3 is TGTGCCAGCAGCTCGCAGTCGATGAGGCAGCCCTCGGACACCTTC.

This sequence joins TRBV11-3 and TRBJ2-3; 10 nucleotides line up with TRBD2. J lost 6 bases, V lost 1 base, and 7 bases had no gene match. Germline CDR1 is SGHNT and CDR2 is YENEEA. This CDR3 contains 16 residues. The DNA for the CDR3 is TGTGCCAGCAGCTTAGTAATTAGCGGGAGGACGGATACGCAGTATTTT. Protein sequence: CASSLVISGRTDTQYF.

The rearrangement joins TRBV13 to TRBJ2-5; 7 nucleotides align to TRBD1. The germline V gene has CDR1 PRHDT and CDR2 FYEKMQ (reference sequence). The CDR3 consists of 16 residues. V shed 4 bases, J shed 2 bases, and the junction held 10 bases outside the gene matches. The CDR3 region has the DNA TGTGCCAGCAGCTCGACGACAGGGCCAACTCAAGAGACCCAGTACTTC. Translated, it gives CASSSTTGPTQETQYF.

The V call is TRBV18, the J call TRBJ2-2; 9 bases agree with TRBD1. In germline, CDR1 is KGHSH, CDR2 LQKENI. The trim removed 2 bases at V and 6 bases at J, leaving 7 bases unmatched. This CDR3 is 16 amino acids long. The CDR3 DNA follows: TGTGCCAGCTCACCAGGAAGGACAGGGGTGGCCGGGGAGCTGTTTTTT. It encodes CASSPGRTGVAGELFF.

The chain carries TRBV27 and TRBJ1-4, with TRBD1 identical over 7 bases. The CDR3 covers 14 residues. J gave up 10 bases and V 3 bases, and 8 bases lay outside the gene matches. Germline values: CDR1 MNHEY, CDR2 SMNVEV (reference sequence). The DNA for the CDR3 is TGTGCCAGCAGTTTTGGCCAGGGGGATGGAAAACTGTTTTTT. Encoded protein: CASSFGQGDGKLFF.

V gene TRBV30 combines with J gene TRBJ1-2, with a weak D call TRBD1 (5 bases). Trimming pared 1 base from V and 3 bases from J, leaving 15 bases between. The CDR3 length is 15 residues. CDR1 is GTSNPN and CDR2 is SVGIG in the germline V gene (reference sequence). The CDR3 nucleotides are TGTGCCTGGAGTGGGCGTACAGGTGAGGACTATGGCTACACCTTC. Translating it yields CAWSGRTGEDYGYTF.

The genes are TRBV29-1 and TRBJ2-2; D call uncertain. CDR3 size: 12 residues. Trimming removed 4 bases from V and 0 bases from J, with 3 bases in between. CDR1 is SQVTM and CDR2 is ANQGSEA in the germline V gene. The CDR3 spells CSVAPNTGELFF. Written as DNA, the CDR3 is TGCAGCGTTGCTCCGAACACCGGGGAGCTGTTTTTT.

The chain has TRBV6-1 and TRBJ1-1; perhaps TRBD1 as D (6 bases). There are 15 residues in the CDR3. CDR1 and CDR2 (germline): MNHNS, SASEGT. Trimming stripped 4 bases from V and 0 bases from J, with 12 bases between. Here the CDR3 reads CASSGDRRLNTEAFF. The DNA for the CDR3 is TGTGCCAGCAGTGGAGACAGGAGACTGAACACTGAAGCTTTCTTT.

This chain links TRBV30 with TRBJ2-5, with TRBD1 matching 7 bases. The CDR3 is 19 residues long. Germline CDR1 GTSNPN, CDR2 SVGIG (reference sequence). J lost 4 bases, V lost 3 bases, and 23 bases had no gene match. CDR3 in amino acids: CAWSGRPGTRLQGRETQYF. In nucleotides, the CDR3 is TGTGCCTGGAGCGGACGCCCCGGGACCCGCTTACAGGGGAGAGAGACCCAGTACTTC.

V usage is TRBV19 and J usage is TRBJ2-1, with a tentative D call TRBD2 (5 bases). In germline, CDR1 is LNHDA, CDR2 SQIVND (reference sequence). The V end lost 3 bases, the J end lost 6 bases, and 15 bases lay between the germline ends. The CDR3 is 15 amino acids. CDR3 protein: CASSILLRAGNEQFF. CDR3 nucleotides: TGTGCCAGTAGTATCCTGTTACGGGCGGGCAATGAGCAGTTCTTC.